This T cell receptor (beta chain) was found in a study of control samples from healthy donors and cancer patients. V was pared by 6 bases and J by 1 base, with 7 bases between. The germline gives CDR1 MNHEY, CDR2 SMNVEV (reference sequence). This CDR3 region has 12 residues. Of note for this clone: The sample holds other DNA sequences that translate to the same CDR3.

Sequencing used immunoSEQ multiplex PCR; TCRdb keeps in-frame clones, though not all of them. The sample gives 350,000 to 450,000 clones, about nine tenths of which show up once; roughly 6.4% is in the top ten. This chain connects TRBV27 to TRBJ2-7, with D possibly matching TRBD2 (5 bases). The source material was PBMCs. The receptor was isolated from a man in his forties or fifties with head and neck cancer. For the CDR3, the DNA is TGTGCCAGCAGGCGAGGGTCCTACGAGCAGTACTTC. Protein sequence: CASRRGSYEQYF.